A selection of T cell receptor beta chains follows, all from one sample in a study of blood T cells in healthy people across ages. TCRdb recomputed calls from the 5' RACE reads with MiXCR, one row per CDR3 protein. The sample holds about a million distinct CDR3 sequences, 35% to 40% seen once. Sequencing input: blood. Receptors were obtained from a man younger than 35 in good health. Both conserved end residues are part of each CDR3. The D gene is left open where the match is weak. Clone size is given for some rows only: seen once, a few or many times, or a class if the clone is expanded.

D	size	V	J	DNA	CDR3
TRBD2	.	TRBV4-1	TRBJ2-2	TGCGCCAGCAGCCAACGGAGGCTAGCGGGGGGGCCAAGCGGGGAGCTGTTTTTT	CASSQRRLAGGPSGELFF
.	few	TRBV20-1	TRBJ2-1	TGCAGTGCTAGAACGGGGCCGACCTACAATGAGCAGTTCTTC	CSARTGPTYNEQFF
.	few	TRBV7-2	TRBJ1-2	TGTGCCAGCAGCTTAGTTGGGGATCTGGAGGGGGATGGCTACACCTTC	CASSLVGDLEGDGYTF
.	once	TRBV20-1	TRBJ1-1	TGCAGTGCTACTAGGACCGGGACTAAAGCTTTCTTT	CSATRTGTKAFF
TRBD1	few	TRBV4-3	TRBJ2-1	TGCGCCAGCAGCCAAGATTTGGGCAGGGGGACCTACAATGAGCAGTTCTTC	CASSQDLGRGTYNEQFF
.	once	TRBV6-4	TRBJ2-2	TGTGCCAGCAGTGACTCTGGGACGGCCAACACTGGGGAGCTGTTTTTT	CASSDSGTANTGELFF
.	.	TRBV29-1	TRBJ2-7	TGCAGCGTTGGACCAGGGTGGTCCGAGCAGTACTTC	CSVGPGWSEQYF
TRBD2	.	TRBV7-3	TRBJ2-1	TGTGCCAGCAGCTTAGGTGGTGGCAGCGGGGACTATATTGAGCAGTTCTTC	CASSLGGGSGDYIEQFF
.	few	TRBV24-1	TRBJ2-7	TGTGCCACCAGTGAGGAGAACCTGGGCTACAATGAGCAGTACTTC	CATSEENLGYNEQYF
.	few	TRBV4-3	TRBJ2-6	TGCGCCAGCAGCCAAGAAATGGCGGGGGCCAACGTCCTGACTTTC	CASSQEMAGANVLTF
.	.	TRBV12-3/TRBV12-4	TRBJ2-2	TGTGCCAGCAGCACGCTTTTGCGGTACACCGGGGAGCTGTTTTTT	CASSTLLRYTGELFF
TRBD2	.	TRBV27	TRBJ2-7	TGTGCCAGCAGTCCCCAATACGAGGGAGGGATGGGCGACGAGCAGTACTTC	CASSPQYEGGMGDEQYF
TRBD2	few	TRBV7-2	TRBJ2-3	TGTGCCAGCAGCTCTCTAGCGGGGGGGGAATCTTTCACAGATACGCAGTATTTT	CASSSLAGGESFTDTQYF
.	.	TRBV7-9	TRBJ2-5	TGTGCCAGCAGCGTGAGGGACTGGGGGGACAATGAGCAGTACTTC	CASSVRDWGDNEQYF
TRBD1	.	TRBV15	TRBJ1-2	TGTGCCACCAGCAGAGCCGGACAGGGACTTTATGGCTACACCTTC	CATSRAGQGLYGYTF
.	few	TRBV7-8	TRBJ2-1	TGTGCCAGCAGCTTAGCGCAGAAAGACAATGAGCAGTTCTTC	CASSLAQKDNEQFF
.	.	TRBV20-1	TRBJ2-7	TGCAGTGCTGAGGGGCCAGCCTACGAGCAGTACTTC	CSAEGPAYEQYF
TRBD1	.	TRBV29-1	TRBJ1-2	TGCAGCGTTGATGGACAGGCCAGAACCTATGGCTACACCTTC	CSVDGQARTYGYTF
.	few	TRBV2	TRBJ2-5	TGTGCCAACAGTTGGGAGGCGGCCGTCCAAGAGACCCAGTACTTC	CANSWEAAVQETQYF
.	few	TRBV7-2	TRBJ2-3	TGTGCCAGCAGCTTAGGGTGGGGGGATAGCACAGATACGCAGTATTTT	CASSLGWGDSTDTQYF
TRBD2	few	TRBV9	TRBJ2-3	TGTGCCAGCAGCGTAGCTAGTCTAGCGGGGGGAGGTACGCAGTATTTT	CASSVASLAGGGTQYF
.	.	TRBV7-2	TRBJ1-3	TGTGCCAGCAGCTTAGCGCCGGCTTCTGGAAACACCATATATTTT	CASSLAPASGNTIYF
TRBD1	few	TRBV9	TRBJ1-2	TGTGCCAGCAGCGTGAACCGGGCAGGGGGTGGGTACACCTTC	CASSVNRAGGGYTF
.	few	TRBV7-2	TRBJ2-4	TGTGCCAGCAGCTTAGCCCCGGGAGCCAAAAACATTCAGTACTTC	CASSLAPGAKNIQYF
.	few	TRBV12-3/TRBV12-4	TRBJ2-7	TGTGCCAGCCACAGGGTACTAGACGAGCAGTACTTC	CASHRVLDEQYF
TRBD1	.	TRBV6-5	TRBJ1-1	TGTGCCAGCAGTACCCGGGACAGGGATACTGAAGCTTTCTTT	CASSTRDRDTEAFF
.	few	TRBV6-6	TRBJ1-3	TGTGCCAGCACTGAGGGGAGCTCTGGAAACACCATATATTTT	CASTEGSSGNTIYF